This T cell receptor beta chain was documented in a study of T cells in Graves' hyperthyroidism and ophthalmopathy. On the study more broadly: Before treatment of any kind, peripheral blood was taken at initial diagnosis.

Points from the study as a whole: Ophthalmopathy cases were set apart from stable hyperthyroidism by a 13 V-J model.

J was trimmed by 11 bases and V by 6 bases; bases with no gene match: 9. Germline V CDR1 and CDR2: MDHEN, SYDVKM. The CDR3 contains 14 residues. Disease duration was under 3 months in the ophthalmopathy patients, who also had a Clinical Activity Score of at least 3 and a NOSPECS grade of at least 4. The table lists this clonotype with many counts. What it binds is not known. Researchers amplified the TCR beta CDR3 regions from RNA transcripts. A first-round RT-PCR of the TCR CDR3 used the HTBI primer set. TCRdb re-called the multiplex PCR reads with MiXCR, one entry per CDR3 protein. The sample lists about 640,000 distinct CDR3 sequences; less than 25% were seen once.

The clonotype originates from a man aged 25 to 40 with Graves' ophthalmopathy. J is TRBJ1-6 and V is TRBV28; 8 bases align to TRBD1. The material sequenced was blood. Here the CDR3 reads CASSRGTGQAPLHF. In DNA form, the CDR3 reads TGTGCCAGCAGCCGAGGGACAGGTCAAGCACCCCTCCACTTT.